The T cell receptor (beta chain) under discussion was sequenced for a study of blood T cells in healthy people across ages. Study outcomes and limitations: Older individuals had lower TCR beta diversity per million T cells (the decline was roughly linear).

Every sample gave at least 5 micrograms of total RNA when it was extracted. Turning to this clonotype: Its antigen is undetermined.

Next came a second PCR, run for about 7 to 11 cycles, which used a sample-barcoded 5' primer along with a J-beta primer mix. TCRdb re-analysed the 5' RACE reads in MiXCR, keeping a single row per CDR3 protein. There are 720,000 or so distinct CDR3 sequences in the sample; around 41% occur only once, and 25% to 30% lies in the top ten. Sequenced input: blood. This TCR was recovered from a man of 80 years or more in good health.

CDR3 protein: CASSLFTAYNEQFF. The CDR3 DNA follows: TGTGCCAGCAGTTTATTTACTGCCTACAATGAGCAGTTCTTC. The chain links TRBV12-3 or TRBV12-4 to TRBJ2-1, with unresolved D. This CDR3 contains 14 residues. Trimming removed 2 bases from V and 2 bases from J, with 7 bases in between.